Sequencing of this T cell receptor beta chain was carried out in a study of blood T cell repertoires in COVID-19. Whole-study context: Acute-phase and convalescent COVID-19 samples originated in the United States, Italy and Spain. T cells, B-cell-depleted T cells, or PBMCs provided the cDNA or gDNA that served as material.

In the source study's methods: It was from reference gene primer amplification that nucleated cell counts were estimated. Libraries were prepared by immunoSEQ multiplex PCR; TCRdb keeps only in-frame clonotypes and omits some of them. The D gene and trimming were derived from the DNA, and the V and J assignments and clone size from that table. The sample gives about 160,000 clones, approximately 91% of which show up once; about 2.5% is in the top ten. The CDR3 covers 15 residues. The germline V and J ends were trimmed by 3 bases and 0 bases, with 8 bases remaining between them. The germline CDR1 and CDR2 sequences are KGHSH and LQKENI.

The rearrangement links TRBV18 to TRBJ2-2; the D is unclear. Input material: peripheral blood. This clonotype was obtained from a man aged 18 to 30 with acute or convalescent COVID-19. CDR3 DNA sequence: TGTGCCAGCTCACCGTTAGCTGCGAACACCGGGGAGCTGTTTTTT. It specifies CASSPLAANTGELFF.